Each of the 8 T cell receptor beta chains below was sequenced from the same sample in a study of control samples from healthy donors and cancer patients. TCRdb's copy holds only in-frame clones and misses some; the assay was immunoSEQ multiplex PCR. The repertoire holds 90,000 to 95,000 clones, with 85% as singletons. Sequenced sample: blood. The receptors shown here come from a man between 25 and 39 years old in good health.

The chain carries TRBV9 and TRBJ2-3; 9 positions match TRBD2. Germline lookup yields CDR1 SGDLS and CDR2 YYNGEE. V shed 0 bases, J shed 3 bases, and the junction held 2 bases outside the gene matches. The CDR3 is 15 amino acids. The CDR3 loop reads CASSVGGGGTDTQYF. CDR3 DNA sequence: TGTGCCAGCAGCGTAGGCGGGGGGGGGACAGATACGCAGTATTTT. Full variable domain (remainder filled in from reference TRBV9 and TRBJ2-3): DSGVTQTPKHLITATGQRVTLRCSPRSGDLSVYWYQQSLDQGLQFLIQYYNGEERAKGNILERFSAQQFPDLHSELNLSSLELGDSALYFCASSVGGGGTDTQYFGPGTRLTVL.

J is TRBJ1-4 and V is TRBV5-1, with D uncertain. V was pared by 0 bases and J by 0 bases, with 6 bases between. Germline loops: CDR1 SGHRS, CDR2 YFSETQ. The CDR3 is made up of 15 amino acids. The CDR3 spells CASSLGPSTNEKLFF. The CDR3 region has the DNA TGCGCCAGCAGCTTGGGTCCGTCAACTAATGAAAAACTGTTTTTT.

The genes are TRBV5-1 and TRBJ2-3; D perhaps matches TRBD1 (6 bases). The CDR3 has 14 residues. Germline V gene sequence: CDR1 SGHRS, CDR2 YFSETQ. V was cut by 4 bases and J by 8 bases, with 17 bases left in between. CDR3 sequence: CASSLNTGTLTQYF. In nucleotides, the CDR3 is TGCGCCAGCAGCCTCAATACAGGGACCCTTACGCAGTATTTT.

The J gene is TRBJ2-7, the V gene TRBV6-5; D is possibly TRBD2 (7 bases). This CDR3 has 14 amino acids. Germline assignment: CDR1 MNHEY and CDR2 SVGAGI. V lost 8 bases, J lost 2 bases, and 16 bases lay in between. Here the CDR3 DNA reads TGTGCCAGCGGGGACACTAGCGCTCCCTACGAGCAGTACTTC. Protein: CASGDTSAPYEQYF.

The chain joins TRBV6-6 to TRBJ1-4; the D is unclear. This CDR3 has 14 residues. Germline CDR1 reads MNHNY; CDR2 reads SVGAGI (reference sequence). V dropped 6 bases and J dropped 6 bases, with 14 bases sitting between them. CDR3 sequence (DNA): TGTGCCAGCAGCTCTCGGATCCGCCATGAAAAACTGTTTTTT. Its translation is CASSSRIRHEKLFF.

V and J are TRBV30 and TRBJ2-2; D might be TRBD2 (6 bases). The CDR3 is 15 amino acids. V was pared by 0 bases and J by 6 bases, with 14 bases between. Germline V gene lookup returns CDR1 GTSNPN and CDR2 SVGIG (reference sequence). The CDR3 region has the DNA TGTGCCTGGAGTGTACTTGGAGGGGTCTCCGGGGAGCTGTTTTTT. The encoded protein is CAWSVLGGVSGELFF.

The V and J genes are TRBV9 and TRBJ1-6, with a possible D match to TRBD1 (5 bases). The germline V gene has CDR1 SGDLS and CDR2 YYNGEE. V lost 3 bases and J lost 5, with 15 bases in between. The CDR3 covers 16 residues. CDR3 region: CASSGGGPRDNSPLHF. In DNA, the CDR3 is TGTGCCAGCAGCGGAGGTGGGCCCAGGGATAATTCACCCCTCCACTTT. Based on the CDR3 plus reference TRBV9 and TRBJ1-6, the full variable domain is DSGVTQTPKHLITATGQRVTLRCSPRSGDLSVYWYQQSLDQGLQFLIQYYNGEERAKGNILERFSAQQFPDLHSELNLSSLELGDSALYFCASSGGGPRDNSPLHFGNGTRLTVT.

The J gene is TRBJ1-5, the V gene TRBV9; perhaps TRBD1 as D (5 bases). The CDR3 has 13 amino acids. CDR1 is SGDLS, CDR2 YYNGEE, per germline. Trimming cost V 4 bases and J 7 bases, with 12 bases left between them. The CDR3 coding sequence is TGTGCCAGCAGCCCAGCCGGGGGACAGCCCCAGCATTTT. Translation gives CASSPAGGQPQHF.